This entry lists 13 T cell receptor beta chains sequenced from one sample in a study of cytomegalovirus exposure and HLA in healthy donors. The PCR used 60 Vbeta and 13 Jbeta primers. Sequenced by immunoSEQ multiplex PCR; TCRdb stores in-frame clones only, minus some. The table lists some 140,000 clones, 80% of them singletons. The specimen sequenced was PBMCs. The receptor set was obtained from a woman aged 40 to 55 in good health and CMV-seropositive.

The CDR3 is CASSVLGGGFGETQYF. The CDR3 bases are TGTGCCAGCAGCGTACTCGGCGGGGGATTCGGGGAGACCCAGTACTTC. The chain has TRBV9 and TRBJ2-5; TRBD2 matches 7 bases. Germline V gene lookup returns CDR1 SGDLS and CDR2 YYNGEE. The CDR3 has 16 amino acids. With V trimmed by 1 base and J by 5 bases, 11 bases remained unmatched. Full variable domain (outside the CDR3, taken from reference TRBV9 and TRBJ2-5): DSGVTQTPKHLITATGQRVTLRCSPRSGDLSVYWYQQSLDQGLQFLIQYYNGEERAKGNILERFSAQQFPDLHSELNLSSLELGDSALYFCASSVLGGGFGETQYFGPGTRLLVL.

The chain combines TRBV4-1 with TRBJ2-7; the D is unclear. Trimming pared 1 base from V and 2 bases from J, leaving 6 bases between. Per germline, CDR1 MGHRA and CDR2 YSYEKL. The CDR3 spans 13 residues. The CDR3 sequence is CASSQGLAYEQYF. The CDR3 DNA reads as TGCGCCAGCAGCCAAGGTCTAGCCTACGAGCAGTACTTC.

This sequence joins TRBV10-2 and TRBJ1-1; TRBD1 might be the D (5 bases). Trimming pared 6 bases from V and 3 bases from J, leaving 11 bases between. Germline CDR1 reads WSHSY; CDR2 reads SAAADI. The CDR3 is 13 amino acids. The CDR3 DNA reads as TGCGCCAGCAGAGACAGTGTATACACTGAAGCTTTCTTT. Its translation is CASRDSVYTEAFF.

The rearrangement uses TRBV15 and TRBJ2-7; D is perhaps TRBD1 (6 bases). CDR3 length: 12 residues. Germline lookup yields CDR1 LNHNV and CDR2 YYDKDF (reference sequence). V was trimmed by 2 bases and J by 4 bases, leaving 6 bases between them. Here the CDR3 reads CATSRQGYEQYF. CDR3 nucleotide sequence: TGTGCCACCAGCAGACAGGGGTACGAGCAGTACTTC.

This clone was seen a few times. V usage is TRBV5-1 and J usage is TRBJ2-7; possible D gene TRBD1, 6 bases. The CDR3 runs to 14 residues. V was cut by 0 bases and J by 0 bases, with 7 bases left in between. The germline gives CDR1 SGHRS, CDR2 YFSETQ. CDR3 loop: CASSLAGASYEQYF. CDR3 in DNA: TGCGCCAGCAGCTTGGCAGGGGCCTCCTACGAGCAGTACTTC.

On this clone itself: Different DNA sequences within this sample yield the same CDR3. The CDR3 DNA reads TGCGCCAGCAGTCTAGCGGGAAGCTACAATGAGCAGTTCTTC. Its protein is CASSLAGSYNEQFF. The chain uses TRBV5-1 and TRBJ2-1; 9 nucleotides line up with TRBD2. With 5 bases clipped from V and 3 bases from J, the junction kept 3 bases outside the gene matches. CDR3 length: 14 residues. The germline V gene encodes CDR1 SGHRS and CDR2 YFSETQ. Using reference TRBV5-1 and TRBJ2-1 for the parts outside the CDR3, the full variable domain is KAGVTQTPRYLIKTRGQQVTLSCSPISGHRSVSWYQQTPGQGLQFLFEYFSETQRNKGNFPGRFSGRQFSNSRSEMNVSTLELGDSALYLCASSLAGSYNEQFFGPGTRLTVL.

In this sample, this clone turned up a few times. This chain joins TRBV7-2 and TRBJ1-3; D call uncertain. The CDR3 runs 15 residues. CDR1 is SGHTA and CDR2 is FQGNSA in the germline V gene. V lost 2 bases to trimming and J lost 1 base, with 9 bases between them. DNA for the CDR3: TGTGCCAGCAGCTTATTAGTACCGTCTGGAAACACCATATATTTT. It yields the protein CASSLLVPSGNTIYF.

The gene calls are TRBV28 and TRBJ1-2; 7 bases align to TRBD1. J gave up 2 bases and V 3 bases, and 3 bases lay outside the gene matches. Germline CDR1 reads MDHEN; CDR2 reads SYDVKM. This CDR3 is 14 amino acids long. DNA for the CDR3: TGTGCCAGCAGTTTCGACAGGGTGAACTATGGCTACACCTTC. Translated, it gives CASSFDRVNYGYTF.

The gene calls are TRBV15 and TRBJ2-3; 10 nucleotides agree with TRBD2. Germline CDR1 LNHNV, CDR2 YYDKDF (reference sequence). V was clipped by 0 bases and J by 7 bases; unmatched bases: 7. The CDR3 has 16 amino acids. CDR3 sequence: CATSRDLASGSNTQYF. CDR3 bases: TGTGCCACCAGCAGAGATCTGGCTAGCGGGAGTAATACGCAGTATTTT.

This clone has a handful of counts. The rearrangement joins TRBV28 to TRBJ1-4; 10 nucleotides align to TRBD1. V shed 7 bases and J 12 bases; nucleotides not matched to a gene: 14. CDR1 and CDR2 (germline): MDHEN, SYDVKM. This CDR3 is built from 15 residues. The CDR3 sequence: CASKPTLGQGQQLFF. The CDR3 DNA reads as TGTGCCAGCAAACCTACGTTGGGACAGGGGCAGCAACTGTTTTTT.

The chain uses TRBV5-1 and TRBJ2-4, with D tentatively TRBD2 (5 bases). CDR1 SGHRS and CDR2 YFSETQ come from the germline V gene. CDR3 length equals 18 residues. Trimming stripped 2 bases from V and 0 bases from J, with 18 bases between. Here the CDR3 reads CASSFLSLSGKAKNIQYF. In DNA, the CDR3 is TGCGCCAGCAGCTTTTTATCATTGAGCGGAAAAGCCAAAAACATTCAGTACTTC.

The V call is TRBV7-9, the J call TRBJ1-1, with D possibly being TRBD1 (5 bases). This CDR3 has 14 residues. V was pared by 1 base and J by 5 bases, with 11 bases between. Germline loops: CDR1 SEHNR, CDR2 FQNEAQ (reference sequence). DNA for the CDR3: TGTGCCAGCAGCTTAGAGGGGCCTGGGACTGAAGCTTTCTTT. Protein: CASSLEGPGTEAFF.

V usage is TRBV19 and J usage is TRBJ2-7, with a tentative D call TRBD1 (6 bases). Deletions cut 7 bases from V and 1 base from J, with 14 bases between. The CDR3 loop spans 14 amino acids. CDR1 is LNHDA, CDR2 SQIVND, per germline (reference sequence). CDR3 sequence: CASNEGTKSYEQYF. The CDR3 nucleotides read TGTGCCAGTAACGAGGGGACAAAATCCTACGAGCAGTACTTC.